A single sample is the source of the 5 T cell receptor beta chains below, sequenced in a study of OX40 agonist ivuxolimab in advanced cancers. Generated by immunoSEQ multiplex PCR, the TCRdb table keeps only in-frame clones and is missing some. The sample lists about 80,000 clones; 80% to 90% were seen once. Sequenced material: CD4+ or CD8+ T cells sorted from blood, taken in a trial of the OX40 agonist ivuxolimab. The source is an adult with an advanced solid tumor such as melanoma, head and neck, liver or kidney cancer.

V is TRBV5-1 and J is TRBJ2-3; the match to TRBD1 covers 11 bases. The junction had 3 bases not matched to a gene; V was cut back by 0 bases and J by 6 bases. This CDR3 is 15 amino acids long. Germline loops: CDR1 SGHRS, CDR2 YFSETQ. CDR3 bases: TGCGCCAGCAGCTTGGGGACAGGGGGCGCGGATACGCAGTATTTT. It encodes CASSLGTGGADTQYF.

The rearrangement uses TRBV23-1 and TRBJ1-1, with unresolved D. TRBV23-1 is an ORF; its function is uncertain. The V end lost 7 bases, the J end lost 1 base, and 16 bases lay between the germline ends. The CDR3 covers 15 residues. CDR3 DNA: TGCGCCAGCAACACATGTAGCCAGGCGAACACTGAAGCTTTCTTT. Amino acid sequence: CASNTCSQANTEAFF.

The rearrangement links TRBV5-1 to TRBJ2-7; possibly TRBD1 for D (5 bases). Germline CDR1 is SGHRS and CDR2 is YFSETQ. This CDR3 contains 15 residues. The germline V and J ends were trimmed by 3 bases and 1 base, with 14 bases remaining between them. CDR3 in amino acids: CASSSTGGTSYEQYF. CDR3 nucleotide sequence: TGCGCCAGCAGCTCTACAGGTGGAACGTCCTACGAGCAGTACTTC.

J is TRBJ1-1 and V is TRBV5-6; 8 bases align to TRBD1. Germline V gives CDR1 SGHDT, CDR2 YYEEEE. The CDR3 has 14 amino acids. V lost 0 bases to trimming and J lost 11 bases; unmatched junction nucleotides: 9. CDR3 amino acids: CASSLGRTGSVAFF. DNA of the CDR3: TGTGCCAGCAGCTTGGGGAGGACAGGGTCGGTCGCTTTCTTT.

This clone has a handful of counts. The genes are TRBV4-2 and TRBJ2-1, with a possible D match to TRBD2 (5 bases). Deletions cut 0 bases from V and 6 bases from J, with 6 bases between. Looked up from germline, CDR1 is LGHNA and CDR2 is YNFKEQ. The CDR3 consists of 13 residues. The CDR3 is CASSQDLANEQFF. The CDR3, as DNA: TGTGCCAGCAGCCAAGATCTAGCCAATGAGCAGTTCTTC.